This T cell receptor (beta chain) originates from a study of shared clonotypes between healthy human individuals. Study findings and constraints: Only a few donors were included, so the genetic and exposure-history diversity represented was limited. Naive subsets generally had larger estimated richness than memory subsets.

Sequencing was at deep level. Sequenced by immunoSEQ multiplex PCR; TCRdb stores in-frame clones only, minus some. The sample has about 2.2 million clones, 85% to 95% seen once; the top ten hold more than 1.5%. Comment on this clone: Its antigen is unknown.

Terminally differentiated effector memory CD45RA+ cells were excluded by CCR7 positive selection of CD45RO-negative cells. HIV-negative, healthy adults without recent acute infections or vaccinations were the donors. The germline V gene has CDR1 SEHNR and CDR2 FQNEAQ (reference sequence). Trimming shortened V by 9 bases and J by 4 bases, and 19 bases separated the two germline ends. The CDR3 runs 14 residues. The rearrangement links TRBV7-9 to TRBJ2-7; D is possibly TRBD2 (5 bases). Sequences were obtained from naive CD8+ T cells from PBMCs. The clonotype was recovered from a man aged 18 to 30 in good health. Some clones in this sample may be carry-over from other donors' samples. The CDR3 nucleotides read TGTGCCAGTCGCTCGGAGGCCGGGTTATACGAGCAGTACTTC. Protein product: CASRSEAGLYEQYF. Variable domain in full (rest from reference TRBV7-9 and TRBJ2-7): DTGVSQNPRHKITKRGQNVTFRCDPISEHNRLYWYRQTLGQGPEFLTYFQNEAQLEKSRLLSDRFSAERPKGSFSTLEIQRTEQGDSAMYLCASRSEAGLYEQYFGPGTRLTVT.